Below, 12 T cell receptor beta chains from the same sample are listed, as sequenced in a study of identical twins. TCRdb reprocessed the 5' RACE reads with MiXCR, giving one entry per CDR3 protein. The data show under 900,000 distinct CDR3 sequences, 9% to 15% seen once. The data were also submitted as part of a second study, on yellow fever vaccine responses in identical twins.

Sequenced sample: PBMCs. These receptors came from a woman aged 18-35 years in good health.

This clonotype occurred many times. V usage is TRBV5-1 and J usage is TRBJ2-3; no clear D. The CDR3 totals 14 residues. Germline assignment: CDR1 SGHRS and CDR2 YFSETQ. The V end lost 2 bases, the J end lost 1 base, and 8 bases lay between the germline ends. The CDR3 DNA follows: TGCGCCAGCAGCTTATATGGGGGCACAGATACGCAGTATTTT. This gives the protein CASSLYGGTDTQYF.

V usage is TRBV7-9 and J usage is TRBJ1-1; D is undetermined. CDR1 and CDR2 (germline): SEHNR, FQNEAQ (reference sequence). V gave up 4 bases and J gave up 6 bases, with 12 bases separating them. This CDR3 contains 13 residues. The CDR3 spells CASSSHGFAEAFF. CDR3 in DNA: TGTGCCAGCAGCTCACATGGGTTTGCTGAAGCTTTCTTT.

The table lists this clonotype with a few counts. The chain links TRBV12-3 or TRBV12-4 to TRBJ2-1; D is possibly TRBD1 (5 bases). The CDR3 is 11 residues long. V was trimmed by 6 bases and J by 10 bases, leaving 10 bases between them. This CDR3 reads CASSQGWEQFF. For the CDR3, the DNA is TGTGCCAGCAGCCAGGGTTGGGAGCAGTTCTTC.

A few counts support this clonotype. CDR3 sequence (DNA): TGCAGTGCCGTCACTTGGGCTAGCGGTGAACGAGATACGCAGTATTTT. This gives the protein CSAVTWASGERDTQYF. The chain links TRBV20-1 to TRBJ2-3; 7 bases align to TRBD2. The trim removed 6 bases at V and 5 bases at J, leaving 17 bases unmatched. Per the germline V gene, CDR1 is DFQATT and CDR2 is SNEGSKA (reference sequence). The CDR3 is 16 amino acids.

The rearrangement joins TRBV29-1 to TRBJ2-1; the D gene is possibly TRBD1 (6 bases). Trimming took 6 bases from V and 0 from J, leaving 15 bases between them. Looked up from germline, CDR1 is SQVTM and CDR2 is ANQGSEA. This CDR3 is 15 amino acids long. The CDR3 loop reads CSVATGVSSYNEQFF. The CDR3 region has the DNA TGCAGCGTGGCGACAGGCGTCAGCTCCTACAATGAGCAGTTCTTC.

J is TRBJ2-7 and V is TRBV7-6; TRBD2 matches at 11 bases. The germline gives CDR1 SGHVS, CDR2 FNYEAQ. The CDR3 extends over 14 amino acids. Losses at the gene ends were 4 bases for V and 4 bases for J; bases not matched to a gene: 3. The CDR3 is CASSSIAGGYEQYF. In DNA, the CDR3 is TGTGCCAGCAGCTCAATAGCGGGAGGGTACGAGCAGTACTTC.

The chain joins TRBV5-1 to TRBJ2-5; the D gene is possibly TRBD1 (6 bases). The ends were cut back, 4 bases at V and 4 bases at J, with 14 bases in the middle. The CDR3 contains 14 residues. Germline CDR1 and CDR2: SGHRS and YFSETQ. The CDR3 protein is CASSDGTLGETQYF. CDR3 bases: TGCGCCAGCAGCGACGGGACACTGGGAGAGACCCAGTACTTC.

The J gene is TRBJ2-1, the V gene TRBV11-2; possible D gene TRBD2, 5 bases. The V gene's germline CDR1 is SGHAT and CDR2 FQNNGV. With 4 bases removed from V and 8 bases from J, the gap between germline ends came to 12 bases. There are 13 residues in the CDR3. The CDR3 spells CASSSSLLDEQFF. The CDR3 DNA is TGTGCCAGCAGCTCTAGCCTTTTGGATGAGCAGTTCTTC.

This rearrangement joins TRBV4-1 to TRBJ2-1, with a possible D match to TRBD1 (6 bases). The CDR3 extends over 16 amino acids. V lost 2 bases to trimming and J lost 0 bases, with 11 bases between them. Per the germline V gene, CDR1 is MGHRA and CDR2 is YSYEKL. The CDR3 protein is CASSQHPRGSYNEQFF. As DNA, the CDR3 is TGCGCCAGCAGCCAACACCCCAGGGGCTCCTACAATGAGCAGTTCTTC.

This clonotype was counted ten times or more. CDR3 nucleotides: TGTGCCAGCAGTAGTGGGGTCCGAGAGACCCAGTACTTC. This sequence encodes CASSSGVRETQYF. The chain joins TRBV28 to TRBJ2-5; D not certain. V was pared by 5 bases and J by 4 bases, with 11 bases between. This CDR3 comprises 13 residues. From germline, CDR1 is MDHEN and CDR2 SYDVKM.

The chain joins TRBV7-6 to TRBJ2-1; D tentatively fits TRBD1 or TRBD2 (5 bases each). Looked up from germline, CDR1 is SGHVS and CDR2 is FNYEAQ. This CDR3 has 18 residues. V was trimmed by 5 bases and J by 4 bases, leaving 24 bases between them. CDR3 DNA: TGTGCCAGCAGCCCCACCTCCCCAACAGACTACAGGTACAATGAGCAGTTCTTC. Its protein product is CASSPTSPTDYRYNEQFF.

The V gene is TRBV12-3 or TRBV12-4, the J gene TRBJ1-1, with D unclear. This CDR3 has 13 residues. The germline V and J ends were trimmed by 6 bases and 3 bases, with 11 bases remaining between them. The CDR3 nucleotides read TGTGCCAGCAGCGACTCTGGTTACACTGAAGCTTTCTTT. It specifies CASSDSGYTEAFF.